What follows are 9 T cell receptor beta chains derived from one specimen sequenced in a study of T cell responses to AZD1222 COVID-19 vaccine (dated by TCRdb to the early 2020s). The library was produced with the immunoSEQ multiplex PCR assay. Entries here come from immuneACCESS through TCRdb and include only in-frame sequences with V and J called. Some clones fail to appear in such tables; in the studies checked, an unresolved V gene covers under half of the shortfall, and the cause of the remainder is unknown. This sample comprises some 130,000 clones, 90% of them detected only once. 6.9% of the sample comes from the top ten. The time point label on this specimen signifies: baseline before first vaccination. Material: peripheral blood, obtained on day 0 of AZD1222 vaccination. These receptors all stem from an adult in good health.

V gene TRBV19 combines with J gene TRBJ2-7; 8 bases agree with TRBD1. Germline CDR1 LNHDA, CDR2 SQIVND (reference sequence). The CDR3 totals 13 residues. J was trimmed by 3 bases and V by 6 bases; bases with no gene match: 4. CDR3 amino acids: CASSFDRGYEQYF. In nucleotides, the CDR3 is TGTGCCAGTAGCTTCGACAGGGGCTACGAGCAGTACTTC.

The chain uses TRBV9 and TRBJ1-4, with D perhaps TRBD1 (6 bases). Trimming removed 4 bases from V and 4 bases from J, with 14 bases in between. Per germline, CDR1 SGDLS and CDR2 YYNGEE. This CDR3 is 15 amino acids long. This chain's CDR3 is CASSTQDSSNEKLFF. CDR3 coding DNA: TGTGCCAGCAGCACCCAGGACAGCAGTAATGAAAAACTGTTTTTT. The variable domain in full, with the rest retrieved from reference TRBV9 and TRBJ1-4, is DSGVTQTPKHLITATGQRVTLRCSPRSGDLSVYWYQQSLDQGLQFLIQYYNGEERAKGNILERFSAQQFPDLHSELNLSSLELGDSALYFCASSTQDSSNEKLFFGSGTQLSVL.

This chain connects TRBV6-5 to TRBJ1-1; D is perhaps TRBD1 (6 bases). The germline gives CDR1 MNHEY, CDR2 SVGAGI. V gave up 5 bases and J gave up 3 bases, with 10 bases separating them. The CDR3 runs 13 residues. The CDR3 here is CASSQRGDTEAFF. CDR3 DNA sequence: TGTGCCAGCAGTCAGAGGGGGGACACTGAAGCTTTCTTT.

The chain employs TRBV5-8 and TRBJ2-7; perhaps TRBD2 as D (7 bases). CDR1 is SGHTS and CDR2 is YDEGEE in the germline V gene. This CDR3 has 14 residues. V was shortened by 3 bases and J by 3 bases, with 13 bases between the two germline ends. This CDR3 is CASSWGGDIYEQYF. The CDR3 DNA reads TGTGCCAGCAGCTGGGGGGGGGACATCTACGAGCAGTACTTC.

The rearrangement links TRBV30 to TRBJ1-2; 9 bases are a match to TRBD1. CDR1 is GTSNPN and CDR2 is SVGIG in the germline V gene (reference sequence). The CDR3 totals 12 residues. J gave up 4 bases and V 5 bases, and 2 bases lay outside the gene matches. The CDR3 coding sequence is TGTGCCTGGGAGGACAGGGGCTATGGCTACACCTTC. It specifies CAWEDRGYGYTF.

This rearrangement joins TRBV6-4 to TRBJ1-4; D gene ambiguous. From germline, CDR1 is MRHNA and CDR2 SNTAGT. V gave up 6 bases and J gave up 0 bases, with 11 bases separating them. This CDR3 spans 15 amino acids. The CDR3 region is CASRVDGATNEKLFF. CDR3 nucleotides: TGTGCCAGCAGAGTCGACGGTGCAACTAATGAAAAACTGTTTTTT.

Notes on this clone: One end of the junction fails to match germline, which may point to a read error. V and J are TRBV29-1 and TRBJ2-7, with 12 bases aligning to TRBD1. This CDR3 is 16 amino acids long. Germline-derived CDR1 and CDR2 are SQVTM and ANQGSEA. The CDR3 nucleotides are TGCAGCGTGGAAGGAGAACCGGGACAGGGGGCTTACGAGCAGTACTTC. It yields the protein CSVEGEPGQGAYEQYF.

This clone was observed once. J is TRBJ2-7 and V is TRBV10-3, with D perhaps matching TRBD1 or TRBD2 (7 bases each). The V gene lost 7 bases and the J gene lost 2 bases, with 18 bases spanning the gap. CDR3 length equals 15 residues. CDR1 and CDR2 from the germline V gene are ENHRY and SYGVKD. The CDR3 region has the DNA TGTGCCATCAAGGGGGGGACAGTTCCCGCCTACGAGCAGTACTTC. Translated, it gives CAIKGGTVPAYEQYF.

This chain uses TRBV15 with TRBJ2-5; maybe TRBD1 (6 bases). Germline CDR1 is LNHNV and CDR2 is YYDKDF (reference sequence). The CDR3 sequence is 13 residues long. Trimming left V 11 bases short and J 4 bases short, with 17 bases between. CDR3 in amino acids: CAVQGPPRETQYF. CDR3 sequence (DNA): TGTGCCGTACAGGGACCTCCCCGAGAGACCCAGTACTTC.